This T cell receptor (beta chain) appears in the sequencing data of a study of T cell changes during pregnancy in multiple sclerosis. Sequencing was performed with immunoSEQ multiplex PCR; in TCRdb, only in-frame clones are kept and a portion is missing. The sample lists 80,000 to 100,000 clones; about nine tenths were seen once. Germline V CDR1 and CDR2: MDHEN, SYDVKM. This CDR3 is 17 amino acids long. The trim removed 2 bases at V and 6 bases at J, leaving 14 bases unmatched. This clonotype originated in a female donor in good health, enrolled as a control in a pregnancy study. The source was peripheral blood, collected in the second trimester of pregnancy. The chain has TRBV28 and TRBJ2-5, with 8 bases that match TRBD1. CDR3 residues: CASSLDMGAGGSKTQYF. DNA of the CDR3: TGTGCCAGCAGTTTAGATATGGGGGCAGGGGGCTCGAAGACCCAGTACTTC.